These 30 T cell receptor beta chains originate from one sample sequenced in a study of human T cells and chemical hapten exposure. One entry per CDR3 protein results from TCRdb running MiXCR on the RACE reads. This table holds roughly 89,000 distinct CDR3 sequences, roughly a tenth found once. As to time point: patch test 3, about 24 weeks after DPC sensitization. The treatment is: therapeutic diphenylcyclopropenone sensitization with weekly scalp DPC. Sequences were derived from whole blood, sampled in connection with sensitization to the hapten diphenylcyclopropenone (DPC). These TCRs come from a woman in her 30s with alopecia areata. Some clones in this sample may be carry-over from other donors' samples.

This clonotype was seen ten or more times. V usage is TRBV28 and J usage is TRBJ2-7; perhaps TRBD2 as D (6 bases). Germline V lookup: CDR1 MDHEN, CDR2 SYDVKM. The length of the CDR3 is 14 residues. V lost 3 bases and J lost 4, with 13 bases in between. CDR3 DNA: TGTGCCAGCAGTTTGGACTACCGGAGATACGAGCAGTACTTC. Translating it yields CASSLDYRRYEQYF.

This clonotype appeared a few times. The rearrangement uses TRBV30 and TRBJ1-4; D possibly corresponds to TRBD1 (5 bases). This CDR3 is built from 15 residues. The germline V and J ends were trimmed by 2 bases and 7 bases, with 17 bases remaining between them. Looked up from germline, CDR1 is GTSNPN and CDR2 is SVGIG (reference sequence). The CDR3 nucleotides are TGTGCCTGGAGTCCGACGCAGGGTGTTGGTGAAAAACTGTTTTTT. Protein sequence: CAWSPTQGVGEKLFF.

Only one count was recorded for this clonotype. The chain has TRBV10-3 and TRBJ2-5, with 7 positions matching TRBD1. The length of the CDR3 is 14 residues. The V gene's germline CDR1 is ENHRY and CDR2 SYGVKD. V lost 4 bases to trimming and J lost 5 bases; unmatched junction nucleotides: 7. The CDR3 nucleotides are TGTGCCATCAGTGCCGGGACAGCGAGTGAGACCCAGTACTTC. Translating it yields CAISAGTASETQYF.

The V gene is TRBV4-3, the J gene TRBJ2-7; 10 bases are a match to TRBD2. V lost 1 base to trimming and J lost 5 bases; unmatched junction nucleotides: 5. The germline gives CDR1 LGHNA, CDR2 YSLEER. CDR3 length: 15 residues. CDR3 sequence: CASSQAPGLAHEQYF. CDR3 bases: TGCGCCAGCAGCCAAGCTCCGGGACTAGCGCACGAGCAGTACTTC.

This clonotype was counted at least ten times. The chain recombines TRBV6-1 with TRBJ2-2, with D unclear. CDR1 is MNHNS and CDR2 is SASEGT in the germline V gene. This CDR3 is 13 amino acids long. The V end was cut by 2 bases, the J end by 5 bases, with 6 bases between. CDR3 DNA: TGTGCCAGCAGTGAACAGGTTACCGGGGAGCTGTTTTTT. Translation: CASSEQVTGELFF.

A few counts support this clonotype. The chain employs TRBV20-1 and TRBJ1-5; TRBD1 matches 10 bases. Germline CDR1 and CDR2: DFQATT and SNEGSKA (reference sequence). J was trimmed by 4 bases and V by 6 bases; bases with no gene match: 12. The CDR3 runs 16 residues. CDR3: CSAHRRDRGSNQPQHF. CDR3 DNA: TGCAGTGCCCATAGAAGGGACAGGGGATCGAATCAGCCCCAGCATTTT.

The CDR3 DNA follows: TGCAGCGTTGTTGACCTTGGCTACACCTTC. It encodes CSVVDLGYTF. This sequence joins TRBV29-1 and TRBJ1-2; D unresolved. This CDR3 contains 10 residues. Germline V gene data show CDR1 as SQVTM and CDR2 as ANQGSEA. V gave up 4 bases and J gave up 7 bases, with 7 bases separating them.

The table lists this clonotype with many counts. The genes are TRBV5-6 and TRBJ2-7; 7 nucleotides match TRBD2. The CDR3 has 13 residues. Trimming took 4 bases from V and 6 from J; bases not matched to a gene: 7. Germline CDR1 SGHDT, CDR2 YYEEEE. The CDR3: CASSKRTRPEQYV. The CDR3 DNA is TGTGCCAGCAGCAAACGGACTAGACCCGAGCAGTACGTC.

At least ten counts were recorded for this clonotype. This rearrangement joins TRBV9 to TRBJ2-7; 7 bases are shared with TRBD1. V was clipped by 2 bases and J by 3 bases; unmatched bases: 5. The CDR3 contains 14 residues. The V gene's germline CDR1 is SGDLS and CDR2 YYNGEE. CDR3 residues: CASSVRQGDYEQYF. DNA of the CDR3: TGTGCCAGCAGCGTTAGACAGGGTGACTACGAGCAGTACTTC.

The chain carries TRBV12-3 or TRBV12-4 and TRBJ1-1, with 8 bases that match TRBD1. The trim removed 5 bases at V and 5 bases at J, leaving 4 bases unmatched. This CDR3 is 13 amino acids long. CDR3 protein: CASSTTGGTEAFF. DNA of the CDR3: TGTGCCAGCAGTACTACAGGGGGAACTGAAGCTTTCTTT.

This clonotype was counted at least ten times. V usage is TRBV7-2 and J usage is TRBJ2-7; D unresolved. Trimming pared 1 base from V and 2 bases from J, leaving 3 bases between. Germline V gene data show CDR1 as SGHTA and CDR2 as FQGNSA. This CDR3 is built from 12 residues. The CDR3 spells CASSLGAYEQYF. The CDR3 nucleotides are TGTGCCAGCAGCTTAGGAGCCTACGAGCAGTACTTC. Combining the CDR3 with reference TRBV7-2 and TRBJ2-7 gives the whole variable domain GAGVSQSPSNKVTEKGKDVELRCDPISGHTALYWYRQSLGQGLEFLIYFQGNSAPDKSGLPSDRFSAERTGGSVSTLTIQRTQQEDSAVYLCASSLGAYEQYFGPGTRLTVT.

Only a few counts were recorded for this clonotype. This chain links TRBV7-2 with TRBJ2-1; TRBD1 aligns across 7 bases. Germline CDR1 reads SGHTA; CDR2 reads FQGNSA. The junction had 10 bases not matched to a gene; V was cut back by 5 bases and J by 3 bases. CDR3 length: 16 residues. The CDR3, as DNA: TGTGCCAGCAGCACCGCTGGACAGGAACTCTACAATGAGCAGTTCTTC. The encoded protein is CASSTAGQELYNEQFF. The whole variable domain, remainder taken from reference TRBV7-2 and TRBJ2-1, is GAGVSQSPSNKVTEKGKDVELRCDPISGHTALYWYRQSLGQGLEFLIYFQGNSAPDKSGLPSDRFSAERTGGSVSTLTIQRTQQEDSAVYLCASSTAGQELYNEQFFGPGTRLTVL.

The table lists this clonotype with many counts. V and J are TRBV6-2 or TRBV6-3 and TRBJ2-3; no reliable D call. Trimming removed 8 bases from V and 4 bases from J, with 7 bases in between. The CDR3 spans 11 residues. The germline V gene has CDR1 MNHEY and CDR2 SVGEGT. The CDR3 sequence is CASAHADTQYF. The CDR3 bases are TGTGCCAGCGCCCACGCAGATACGCAGTATTTT.

This chain joins TRBV5-4 and TRBJ1-2; D gene uncertain. This CDR3 comprises 15 residues. With 3 bases removed from V and 2 bases from J, the gap between germline ends came to 14 bases. CDR1 is SGHNT, CDR2 YYREEE, per germline (reference sequence). For the CDR3, the DNA is TGTGCCAGCAGCTCCTCGACGCGAAGGAACTATGGCTACACCTTC. Protein sequence: CASSSSTRRNYGYTF.

This clonotype was detected ten times or more. This chain uses TRBV6-2 or TRBV6-3 with TRBJ2-2; D may match TRBD1 or TRBD2 (5 bases each). This CDR3 contains 15 residues. Germline assignment: CDR1 MNHEY and CDR2 SVGEGT. V dropped 2 bases and J dropped 5 bases, with 12 bases sitting between them. CDR3 sequence: CASSYPLWGTGELFF. CDR3 coding DNA: TGTGCCAGCAGTTACCCCCTTTGGGGGACCGGGGAGCTGTTTTTT.

The rearrangement joins TRBV4-1 to TRBJ2-3; TRBD1 might be the D (5 bases). With 4 bases removed from V and 1 base from J, the gap between germline ends came to 12 bases. The CDR3 extends over 15 amino acids. The germline V gene has CDR1 MGHRA and CDR2 YSYEKL. The CDR3 sequence is CASSRTSIRTDTQYF. As DNA, the CDR3 is TGCGCCAGCAGCCGGACATCCATCCGCACAGATACGCAGTATTTT.

In the case of this clonotype: This clone may be a read error of a much larger clone one base away. The CDR3 protein is CTSSKNLGPGAKNIQYF. CDR3 sequence (DNA): TGTACCAGCAGTAAAAATTTGGGTCCTGGAGCCAAAAACATTCAGTACTTC. The rearrangement links TRBV6-5 to TRBJ2-4, with D uncertain. CDR1 and CDR2 (germline): MNHEY, SVGAGI. The CDR3 consists of 17 residues.

This clonotype was picked up many times. The chain recombines TRBV12-3 or TRBV12-4 with TRBJ2-1, with a possible D match to TRBD2 (5 bases). The CDR3 totals 15 residues. Between the trimmed V and J ends, which lost 6 bases and 0 bases, there was a span of 12 bases. CDR3 in amino acids: CASRSGKSSYNEQFF. For the CDR3, the DNA is TGTGCCAGCAGGAGCGGTAAAAGCTCCTACAATGAGCAGTTCTTC.

This clonotype was observed a few times. This chain links TRBV11-2 with TRBJ2-1; D remains ambiguous. The germline V gene encodes CDR1 SGHAT and CDR2 FQNNGV. V dropped 5 bases and J dropped 6 bases, with 8 bases sitting between them. The CDR3 consists of 12 residues. CDR3 in amino acids: CASSLERNEQFF. The DNA of the CDR3 is TGTGCCAGCAGCCTTGAACGCAATGAGCAGTTCTTC.

This clonotype showed up many times. The genes are TRBV5-1 and TRBJ1-2; 8 nucleotides align to TRBD1. Germline values: CDR1 SGHRS, CDR2 YFSETQ. V was clipped by 3 bases and J by 8 bases; unmatched bases: 6. The CDR3 is 13 amino acids. CDR3 sequence reads: CASSSQGAGGYTF. The CDR3 DNA reads TGCGCCAGCAGCTCCCAGGGGGCTGGAGGCTACACCTTC.

This clonotype was observed at least ten times. The rearrangement joins TRBV18 to TRBJ1-6; 12 bases line up with TRBD1. The germline V gene encodes CDR1 KGHSH and CDR2 LQKENI. The junction had 9 bases not matched to a gene; V was cut back by 6 bases and J by 9 bases. This CDR3 region has 16 residues. The chain's CDR3 is CASSPDSGQGASPLHF. CDR3 DNA sequence: TGTGCCAGCTCCCCCGATTCGGGACAGGGGGCTTCACCCCTCCACTTT.

As DNA, the CDR3 is TGTGCCAGCAGCTTGGGACAAGTCAGTAACTATGGCTACACCTTC. The encoded protein is CASSLGQVSNYGYTF. The gene calls are TRBV5-6 and TRBJ1-2; D remains unclear. The CDR3 totals 15 residues. CDR1 is SGHDT, CDR2 YYEEEE, per germline. Trimming stripped 0 bases from V and 1 base from J, with 10 bases between. The variable domain in full, completed from reference TRBV5-6 and TRBJ1-2, reads DAGVTQSPTHLIKTRGQQVTLRCSPKSGHDTVSWYQQALGQGPQFIFQYYEEEERQRGNFPDRFSGHQFPNYSSELNVNALLLGDSALYLCASSLGQVSNYGYTFGSGTRLTVV.

This clonotype showed up just a few times. This chain connects TRBV6-2 or TRBV6-3 to TRBJ2-7; 10 bases map to TRBD1. The CDR3 loop spans 14 amino acids. Germline loops: CDR1 MNHEY, CDR2 SVGEGT. The ends lost 6 bases at V and 2 bases at J; junction bases unmatched: 4. CDR3 in DNA: TGTGCCAGCAGCCCAGACAGGGGGCCCTACGAGCAGTACTTC. Protein: CASSPDRGPYEQYF.

There are a few counts of this clonotype. The chain has TRBV10-3 and TRBJ2-7, with 8 nucleotides matching TRBD2. Germline assignment: CDR1 ENHRY and CDR2 SYGVKD. The CDR3 sequence is 15 residues long. Unmatched junction bases numbered 13, after V lost 10 bases and J lost 2 bases. CDR3 nucleotide sequence: TGTGCCACTCTTACGGAGGGCGGGAGGCCCTACGAGCAGTACTTC. Translated: CATLTEGGRPYEQYF.

The chain uses TRBV5-1 and TRBJ2-3; no firm D call. Trimming cost V 4 bases and J 1 base, with 13 bases left between them. The germline V gene has CDR1 SGHRS and CDR2 YFSETQ. This CDR3 spans 15 amino acids. CDR3: CASSPSVPGTDTQYF. The CDR3 DNA is TGCGCCAGCAGCCCGAGCGTCCCCGGCACAGATACGCAGTATTTT.

This clonotype has only a few counts. V and J are TRBV18 and TRBJ1-5; perhaps TRBD1 as D (5 bases). Germline V lookup: CDR1 KGHSH, CDR2 LQKENI. The CDR3 consists of 14 residues. With 2 bases removed from V and 3 bases from J, the gap between germline ends came to 8 bases. DNA for the CDR3: TGTGCCAGCTCACCAGGGGCTACCAATCAGCCCCAGCATTTT. It yields the protein CASSPGATNQPQHF.

This clonotype showed up just a few times. The chain carries TRBV7-2 and TRBJ2-1; 13 bases match TRBD2. Per the germline V gene, CDR1 is SGHTA and CDR2 is FQGNSA. The CDR3 sequence is 17 residues long. The V gene end was trimmed by 2 bases and the J gene end by 5 bases; junction bases not matched to a gene: 6. CDR3 nucleotide sequence: TGTGCCAGCAGCTTATCGGTGGGACTAGCGGGACACAATGAGCAGTTCTTC. Translating gives CASSLSVGLAGHNEQFF.

This clonotype was recorded at least ten times. The chain joins TRBV5-1 to TRBJ1-1; 7 bases fit TRBD1. The ends lost 5 bases at V and 4 bases at J; junction bases unmatched: 8. From germline, CDR1 is SGHRS and CDR2 YFSETQ. The CDR3 extends over 14 amino acids. CDR3 amino acids: CASRSDRAGTEAFF. The CDR3 coding sequence is TGCGCCAGCAGATCCGACAGGGCGGGCACTGAAGCTTTCTTT.

This clonotype occurred many times. The genes are TRBV4-1 and TRBJ2-3; 11 nucleotides align to TRBD2. Germline CDR1 reads MGHRA; CDR2 reads YSYEKL. CDR3 size: 17 residues. Trimming cost V 0 bases and J 2 bases; bases outside gene matches: 4. The CDR3 bases are TGCGCCAGCAGCCAAGATGGGACTAGCGGACCCACAGATACGCAGTATTTT. It specifies CASSQDGTSGPTDTQYF.

The chain recombines TRBV20-1 with TRBJ2-1; 7 bases map to TRBD2. The ends lost 6 bases at V and 2 bases at J; junction bases unmatched: 7. The CDR3 runs 14 residues. CDR1 is DFQATT, CDR2 SNEGSKA, per germline (reference sequence). The CDR3 DNA is TGCAGTGCGGGCGGGAGTTGGGCCTACAATGAGCAGTTCTTC. This sequence encodes CSAGGSWAYNEQFF.